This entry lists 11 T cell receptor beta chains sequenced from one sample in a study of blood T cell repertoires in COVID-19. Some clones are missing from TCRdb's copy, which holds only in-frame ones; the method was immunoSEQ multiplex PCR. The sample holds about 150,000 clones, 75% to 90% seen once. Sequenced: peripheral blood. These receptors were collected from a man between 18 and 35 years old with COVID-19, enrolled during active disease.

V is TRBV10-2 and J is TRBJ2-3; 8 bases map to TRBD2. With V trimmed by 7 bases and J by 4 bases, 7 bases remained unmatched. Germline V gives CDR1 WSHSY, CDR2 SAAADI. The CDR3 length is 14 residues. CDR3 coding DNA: TGCGCCAGCACGGTAGCGGGAATCTCAGATACGCAGTATTTT. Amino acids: CASTVAGISDTQYF.

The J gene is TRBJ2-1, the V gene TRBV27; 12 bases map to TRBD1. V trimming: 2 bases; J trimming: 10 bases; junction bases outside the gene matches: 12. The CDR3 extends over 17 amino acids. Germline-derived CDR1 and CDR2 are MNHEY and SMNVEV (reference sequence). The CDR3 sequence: CASSLARLRDRGLEQFF. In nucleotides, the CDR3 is TGTGCCAGCAGTTTAGCCAGACTCCGGGACAGGGGGCTGGAGCAGTTCTTC.

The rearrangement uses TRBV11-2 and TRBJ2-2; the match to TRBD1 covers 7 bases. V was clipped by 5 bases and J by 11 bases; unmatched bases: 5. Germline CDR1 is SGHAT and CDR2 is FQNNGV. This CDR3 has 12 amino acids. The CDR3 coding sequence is TGTGCCAGCAGCGCGACAGGGCGAGAGCTGTTTTTT. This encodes CASSATGRELFF.

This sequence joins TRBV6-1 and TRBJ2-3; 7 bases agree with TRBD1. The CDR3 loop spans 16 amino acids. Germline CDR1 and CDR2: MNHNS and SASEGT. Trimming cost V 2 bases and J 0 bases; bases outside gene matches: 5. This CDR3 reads CASSERDRQSTDTQYF. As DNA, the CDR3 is TGTGCCAGCAGTGAACGGGACAGACAAAGCACAGATACGCAGTATTTT.

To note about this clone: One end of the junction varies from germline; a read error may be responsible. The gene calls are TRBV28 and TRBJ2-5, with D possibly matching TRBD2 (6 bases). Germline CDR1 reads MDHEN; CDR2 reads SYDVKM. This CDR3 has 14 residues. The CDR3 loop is CASNLVGGQETQYF. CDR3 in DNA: TGTGCCAGCAATTTAGTCGGGGGACAAGAGACCCAGTACTTC.

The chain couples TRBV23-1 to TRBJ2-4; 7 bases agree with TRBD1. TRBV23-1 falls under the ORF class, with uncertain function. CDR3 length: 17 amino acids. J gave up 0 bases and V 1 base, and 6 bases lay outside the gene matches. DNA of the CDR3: TGCGCCAGCAGTCAATTCAGGGGGATCGTAGCCAAAAACATTCAGTACTTC. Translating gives CASSQFRGIVAKNIQYF.

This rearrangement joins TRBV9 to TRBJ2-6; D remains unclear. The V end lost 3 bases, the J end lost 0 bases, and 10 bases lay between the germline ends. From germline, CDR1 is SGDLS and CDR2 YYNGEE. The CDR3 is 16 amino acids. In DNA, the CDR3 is TGTGCCAGCAGCGACAATTTCGTCTCTGGGGCCAACGTCCTGACTTTC. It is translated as CASSDNFVSGANVLTF.

This chain's CDR3 is CASSYTGSGQPQHF. In DNA form, the CDR3 reads TGTGCCAGCAGTTACACAGGGTCGGGTCAGCCCCAGCATTTT. The chain combines TRBV6-5 with TRBJ1-5; TRBD1 is a possible D gene (6 bases). The CDR3 is 14 amino acids. Trimming left V 2 bases short and J 6 bases short, with 11 bases between. From germline, CDR1 is MNHEY and CDR2 SVGAGI.

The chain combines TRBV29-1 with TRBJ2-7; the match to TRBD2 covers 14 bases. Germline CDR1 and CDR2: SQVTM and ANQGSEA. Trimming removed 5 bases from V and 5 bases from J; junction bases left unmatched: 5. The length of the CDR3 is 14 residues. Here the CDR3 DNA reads TGCAGCGTTACCGGGACTAGCGGGAGCCACGAGCAGTACTTC. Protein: CSVTGTSGSHEQYF.

The DNA for the CDR3 is TGTGCCAGTAGTATAGTGTCGTCTGGGGCCAACGTCCTGACTTTC. Its protein is CASSIVSSGANVLTF. The chain employs TRBV19 and TRBJ2-6; D is undetermined. With 1 base removed from V and 1 base from J, the gap between germline ends came to 5 bases. Germline V gene data show CDR1 as LNHDA and CDR2 as SQIVND (reference sequence). This CDR3 is built from 15 residues.

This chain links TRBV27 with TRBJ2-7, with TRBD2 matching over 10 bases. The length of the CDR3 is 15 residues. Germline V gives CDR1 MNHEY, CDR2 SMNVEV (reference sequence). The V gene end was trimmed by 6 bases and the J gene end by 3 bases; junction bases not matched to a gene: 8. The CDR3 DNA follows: TGTGCCAGCAGCAGATCTAGCGGGAGCCACTACGAGCAGTACTTC. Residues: CASSRSSGSHYEQYF.